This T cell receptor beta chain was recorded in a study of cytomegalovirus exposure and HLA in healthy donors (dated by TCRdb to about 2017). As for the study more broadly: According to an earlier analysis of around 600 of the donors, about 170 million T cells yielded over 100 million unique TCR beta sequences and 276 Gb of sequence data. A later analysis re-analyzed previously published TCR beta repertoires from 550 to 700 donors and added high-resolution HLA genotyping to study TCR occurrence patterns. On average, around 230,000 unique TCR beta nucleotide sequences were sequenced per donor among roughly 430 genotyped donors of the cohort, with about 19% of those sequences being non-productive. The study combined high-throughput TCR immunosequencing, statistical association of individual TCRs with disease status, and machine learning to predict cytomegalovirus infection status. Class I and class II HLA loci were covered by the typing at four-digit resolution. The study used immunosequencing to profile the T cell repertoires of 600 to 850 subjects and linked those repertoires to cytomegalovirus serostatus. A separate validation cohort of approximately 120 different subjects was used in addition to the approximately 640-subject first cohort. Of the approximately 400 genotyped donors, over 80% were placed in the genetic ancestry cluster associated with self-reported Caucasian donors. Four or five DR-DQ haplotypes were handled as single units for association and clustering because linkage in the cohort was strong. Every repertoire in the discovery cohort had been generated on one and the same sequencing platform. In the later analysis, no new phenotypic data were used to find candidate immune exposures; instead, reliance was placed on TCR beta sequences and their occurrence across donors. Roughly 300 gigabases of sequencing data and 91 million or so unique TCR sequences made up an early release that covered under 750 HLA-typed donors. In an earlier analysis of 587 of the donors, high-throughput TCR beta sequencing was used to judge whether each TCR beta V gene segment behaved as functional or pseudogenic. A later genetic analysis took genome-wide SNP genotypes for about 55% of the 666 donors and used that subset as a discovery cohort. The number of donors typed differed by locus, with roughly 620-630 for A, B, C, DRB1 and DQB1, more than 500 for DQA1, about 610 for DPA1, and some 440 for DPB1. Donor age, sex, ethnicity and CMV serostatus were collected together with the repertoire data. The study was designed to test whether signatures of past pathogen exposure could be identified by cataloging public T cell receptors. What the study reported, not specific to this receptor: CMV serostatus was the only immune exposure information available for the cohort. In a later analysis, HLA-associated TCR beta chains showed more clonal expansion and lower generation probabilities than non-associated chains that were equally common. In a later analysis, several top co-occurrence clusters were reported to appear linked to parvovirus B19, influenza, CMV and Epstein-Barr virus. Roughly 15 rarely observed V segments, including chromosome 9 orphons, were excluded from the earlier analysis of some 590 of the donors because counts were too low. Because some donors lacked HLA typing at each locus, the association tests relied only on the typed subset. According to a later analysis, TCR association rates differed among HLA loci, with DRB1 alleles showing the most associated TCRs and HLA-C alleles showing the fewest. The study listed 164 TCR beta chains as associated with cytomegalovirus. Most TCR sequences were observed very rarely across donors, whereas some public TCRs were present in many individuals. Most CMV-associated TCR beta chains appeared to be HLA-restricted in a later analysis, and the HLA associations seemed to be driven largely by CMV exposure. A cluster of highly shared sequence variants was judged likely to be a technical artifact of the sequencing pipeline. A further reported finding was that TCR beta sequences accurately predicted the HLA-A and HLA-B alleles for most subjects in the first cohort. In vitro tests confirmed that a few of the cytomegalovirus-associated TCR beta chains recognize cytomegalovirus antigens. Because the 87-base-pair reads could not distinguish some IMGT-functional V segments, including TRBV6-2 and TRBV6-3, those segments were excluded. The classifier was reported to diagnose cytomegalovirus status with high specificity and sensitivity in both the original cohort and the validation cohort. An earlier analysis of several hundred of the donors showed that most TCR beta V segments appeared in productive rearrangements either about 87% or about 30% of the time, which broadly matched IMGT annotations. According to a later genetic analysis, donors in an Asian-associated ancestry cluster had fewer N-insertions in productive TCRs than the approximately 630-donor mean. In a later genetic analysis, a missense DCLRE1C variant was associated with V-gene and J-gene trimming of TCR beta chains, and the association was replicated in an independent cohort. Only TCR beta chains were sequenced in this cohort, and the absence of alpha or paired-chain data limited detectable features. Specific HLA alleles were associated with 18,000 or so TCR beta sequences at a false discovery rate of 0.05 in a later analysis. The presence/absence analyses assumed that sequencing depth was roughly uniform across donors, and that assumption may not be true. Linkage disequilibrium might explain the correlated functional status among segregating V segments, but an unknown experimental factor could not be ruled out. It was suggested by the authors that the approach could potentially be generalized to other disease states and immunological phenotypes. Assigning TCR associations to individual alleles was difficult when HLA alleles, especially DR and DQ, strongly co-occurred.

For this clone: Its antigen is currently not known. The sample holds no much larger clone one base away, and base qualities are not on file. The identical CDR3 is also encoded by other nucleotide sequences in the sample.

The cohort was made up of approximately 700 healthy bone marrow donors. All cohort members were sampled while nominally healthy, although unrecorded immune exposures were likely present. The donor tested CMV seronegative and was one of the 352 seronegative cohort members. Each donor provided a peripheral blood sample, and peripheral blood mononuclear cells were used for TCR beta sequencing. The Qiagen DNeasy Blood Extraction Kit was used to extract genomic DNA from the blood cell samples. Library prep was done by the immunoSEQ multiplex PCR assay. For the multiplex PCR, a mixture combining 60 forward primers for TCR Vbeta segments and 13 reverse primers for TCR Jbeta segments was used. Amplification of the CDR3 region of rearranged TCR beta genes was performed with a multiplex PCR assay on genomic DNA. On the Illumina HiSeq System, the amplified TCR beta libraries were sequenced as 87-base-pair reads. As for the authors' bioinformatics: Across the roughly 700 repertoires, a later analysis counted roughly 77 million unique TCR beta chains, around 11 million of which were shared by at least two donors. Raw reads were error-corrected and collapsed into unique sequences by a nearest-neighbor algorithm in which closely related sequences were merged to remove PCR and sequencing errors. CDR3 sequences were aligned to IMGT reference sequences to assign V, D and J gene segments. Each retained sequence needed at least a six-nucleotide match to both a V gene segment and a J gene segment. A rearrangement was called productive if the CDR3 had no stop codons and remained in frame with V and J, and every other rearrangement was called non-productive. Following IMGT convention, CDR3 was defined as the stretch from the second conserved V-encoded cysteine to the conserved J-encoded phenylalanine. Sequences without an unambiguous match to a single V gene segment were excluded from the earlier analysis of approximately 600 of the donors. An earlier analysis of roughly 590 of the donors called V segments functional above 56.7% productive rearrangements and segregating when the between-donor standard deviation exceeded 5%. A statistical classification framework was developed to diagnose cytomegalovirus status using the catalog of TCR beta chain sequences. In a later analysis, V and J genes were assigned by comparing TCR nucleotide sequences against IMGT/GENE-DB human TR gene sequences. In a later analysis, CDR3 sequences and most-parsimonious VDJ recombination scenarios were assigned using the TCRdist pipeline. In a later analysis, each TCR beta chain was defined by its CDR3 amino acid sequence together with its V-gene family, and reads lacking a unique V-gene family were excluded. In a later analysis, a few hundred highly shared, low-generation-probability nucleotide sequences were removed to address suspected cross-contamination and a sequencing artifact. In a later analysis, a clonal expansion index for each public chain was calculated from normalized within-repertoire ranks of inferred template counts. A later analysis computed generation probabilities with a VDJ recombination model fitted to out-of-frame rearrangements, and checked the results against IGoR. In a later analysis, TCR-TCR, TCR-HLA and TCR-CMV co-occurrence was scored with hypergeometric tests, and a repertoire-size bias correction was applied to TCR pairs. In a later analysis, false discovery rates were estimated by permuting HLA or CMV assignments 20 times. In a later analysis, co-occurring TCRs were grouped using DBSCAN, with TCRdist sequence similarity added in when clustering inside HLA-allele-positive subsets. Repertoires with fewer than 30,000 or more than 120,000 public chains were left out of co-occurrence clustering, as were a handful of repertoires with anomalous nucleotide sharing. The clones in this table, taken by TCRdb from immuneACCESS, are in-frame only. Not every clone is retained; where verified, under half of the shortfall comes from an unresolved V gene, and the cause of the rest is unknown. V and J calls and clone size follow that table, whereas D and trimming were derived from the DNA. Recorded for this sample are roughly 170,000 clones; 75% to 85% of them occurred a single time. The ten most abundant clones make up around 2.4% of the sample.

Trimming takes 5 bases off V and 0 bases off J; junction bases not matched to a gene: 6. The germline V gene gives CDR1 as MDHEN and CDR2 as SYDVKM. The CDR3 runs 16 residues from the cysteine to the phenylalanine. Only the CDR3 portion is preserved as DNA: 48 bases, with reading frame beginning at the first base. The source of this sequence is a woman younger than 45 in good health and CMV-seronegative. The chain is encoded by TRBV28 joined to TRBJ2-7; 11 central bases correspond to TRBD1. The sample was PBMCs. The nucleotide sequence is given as TGTGCCAGCAGTACCAGGACAGGGGGCCACTCCTACGAGCAGTACTTC. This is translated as CASSTRTGGHSYEQYF.